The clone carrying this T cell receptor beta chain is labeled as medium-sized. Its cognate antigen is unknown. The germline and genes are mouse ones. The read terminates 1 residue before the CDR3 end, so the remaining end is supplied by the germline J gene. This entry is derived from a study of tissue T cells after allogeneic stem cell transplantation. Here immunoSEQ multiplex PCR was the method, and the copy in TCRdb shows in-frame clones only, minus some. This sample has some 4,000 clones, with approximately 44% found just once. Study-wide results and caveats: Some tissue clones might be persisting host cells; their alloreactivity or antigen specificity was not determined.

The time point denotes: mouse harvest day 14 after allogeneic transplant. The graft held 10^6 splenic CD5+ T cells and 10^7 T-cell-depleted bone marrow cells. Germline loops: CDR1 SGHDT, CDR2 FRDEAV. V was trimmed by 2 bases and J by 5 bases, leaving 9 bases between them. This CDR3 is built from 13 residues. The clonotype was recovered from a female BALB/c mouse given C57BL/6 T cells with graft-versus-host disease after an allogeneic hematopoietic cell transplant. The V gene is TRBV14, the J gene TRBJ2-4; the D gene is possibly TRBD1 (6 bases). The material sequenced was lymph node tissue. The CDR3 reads CASSLLDRNTLYF. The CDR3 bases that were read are TGTGCCAGCAGTTTATTGGACAGAAACACCTTGTAC.